What follows are 32 T cell receptor beta chains derived from one specimen sequenced in a study of T-cell reconstitution after alpha-beta-depleted transplantation in children. TCRbeta library preparation incorporated unique molecular identifiers. A single record per CDR3 protein comes from TCRdb applying MiXCR to the PCR reads. The sample yields roughly 500,000 distinct CDR3 sequences, roughly an eighth seen once. Material: PBMCs from the stem cell graft donor, obtained from the stem cell graft. All receptors come from a human donor who donated a stem cell graft to a child with combined immunodeficiency.

A few counts support this clonotype. The gene calls are TRBV10-3 and TRBJ2-1; D uncertain. Germline V gives CDR1 ENHRY, CDR2 SYGVKD. Trimming cost V 6 bases and J 9 bases, with 12 bases left between them. This CDR3 contains 12 residues. CDR3 nucleotide sequence: TGTGCCATCAGCTCCCTAGTGGGTGAGCAGTTCTTC. Protein product: CAISSLVGEQFF.

This chain links TRBV7-2 with TRBJ1-1; 10 bases are shared with TRBD1. Germline-derived CDR1 and CDR2 are SGHTA and FQGNSA. Losses at the gene ends were 4 bases for V and 3 bases for J; bases not matched to a gene: 5. The CDR3 length is 15 residues. The CDR3 DNA follows: TGTGCCAGCAGCTGGCGACAGGGGGCGGACACTGAAGCTTTCTTT. It translates to CASSWRQGADTEAFF.

This clonotype was picked up a small number of times. The chain carries TRBV4-3 and TRBJ2-7; 8 nucleotides line up with TRBD1. In germline, CDR1 is LGHNA, CDR2 YSLEER. The CDR3 loop spans 15 amino acids. After removal of 1 base from V and 4 bases from J, the junction contained 6 bases not matched to a gene. The CDR3 nucleotides read TGCGCCAGCAGCCAAGCCCCAGGGGGCGGGTACGAGCAGTACTTC. Residues: CASSQAPGGGYEQYF.

This clonotype was detected ten times or more. The CDR3 region has the DNA TGTGCCAGCAGCTTGAAATTTTCCGATTGGATTGAGCAGTTCTTC. Translation: CASSLKFSDWIEQFF. The rearrangement links TRBV5-5 to TRBJ2-1; D not resolved. Germline CDR1 reads SGHKS; CDR2 reads YYEKEE (reference sequence). V was clipped by 1 base and J by 9 bases, with 17 bases between them. The CDR3 contains 15 residues.

The chain links TRBV19 to TRBJ2-2, with D uncertain. This CDR3 spans 12 amino acids. Per germline, CDR1 LNHDA and CDR2 SQIVND (reference sequence). The CDR3 DNA is TGTGTTACGGCGGCCAACACCGGGGAGCTGTTTTTT. Translation gives CVTAANTGELFF.

This clonotype was counted at least ten times. The chain's CDR3 is CSVLLTSGGSEQFF. In DNA, the CDR3 is TGCAGCGTCCTACTGACTAGCGGGGGTAGTGAGCAGTTCTTC. This sequence joins TRBV29-1 and TRBJ2-1, with 12 positions matching TRBD2. Trimming at V came to 6 bases and at J to 9 bases, leaving 9 bases not matched to a gene. Germline V gene lookup returns CDR1 SQVTM and CDR2 ANQGSEA. This CDR3 is 14 amino acids long.

The chain links TRBV27 to TRBJ1-4; TRBD1 might be the D (6 bases). Germline CDR1 reads MNHEY; CDR2 reads SMNVEV (reference sequence). Between the trimmed V and J ends, which lost 5 bases and 6 bases, there was a span of 16 bases. CDR3 length: 15 residues. CDR3 residues: CASSAYLQGYEKLFF. CDR3 bases: TGTGCCAGCAGTGCTTATCTCCAGGGGTATGAAAAACTGTTTTTT.

This clonotype was detected ten times or more. This chain links TRBV6-1 with TRBJ2-7; 8 bases agree with TRBD2. With V trimmed by 5 bases and J by 0 bases, 15 bases remained unmatched. This CDR3 contains 18 residues. In germline, CDR1 is MNHNS, CDR2 SASEGT. CDR3 in amino acids: CASSRSSVRGGRSYEQYF. In DNA, the CDR3 is TGTGCCAGCAGTCGATCCTCGGTCCGCGGGGGGCGCTCCTACGAGCAGTACTTC.

This clonotype was counted ten times or more. This chain joins TRBV18 and TRBJ2-7, with 9 bases fitting TRBD1. The CDR3 consists of 16 residues. Germline-derived CDR1 and CDR2 are KGHSH and LQKENI. With V trimmed by 2 bases and J by 2 bases, 7 bases remained unmatched. In nucleotides, the CDR3 is TGTGCCAGCTCACCAGGGGGACAGGGTCCGACCTACGAGCAGTACTTC. This gives the protein CASSPGGQGPTYEQYF.

The chain joins TRBV27 to TRBJ2-1; TRBD1 aligns across 11 bases. CDR1 is MNHEY and CDR2 is SMNVEV in the germline V gene (reference sequence). V was clipped by 3 bases and J by 9 bases; unmatched bases: 7. CDR3 length equals 15 residues. The chain's CDR3 is CASSFVGQGETEQFF. The DNA for the CDR3 is TGTGCCAGCAGTTTTGTGGGACAGGGGGAAACTGAGCAGTTCTTC.

This clonotype was detected a few times. The chain joins TRBV6-5 to TRBJ1-5; maybe TRBD1 (5 bases). This CDR3 has 15 residues. The V end lost 2 bases, the J end lost 6 bases, and 14 bases lay between the germline ends. Germline V gene data show CDR1 as MNHEY and CDR2 as SVGAGI. The CDR3 region is CASSYLRERSQPQHF. CDR3 DNA sequence: TGTGCCAGCAGTTACCTCAGGGAGCGGAGTCAGCCCCAGCATTTT.

This clonotype was seen at least ten times. The chain is built from TRBV12-3 or TRBV12-4 and TRBJ1-1; tentative D call: TRBD1 (6 bases). The CDR3 is made up of 13 amino acids. Trimming took 3 bases from V and 6 from J, leaving 11 bases between them. CDR3 in DNA: TGTGCCAGCAGTTTTGGGGGGGCTTCTGAAGCTTTCTTT. Its protein product is CASSFGGASEAFF.

This sequence joins TRBV30 and TRBJ2-3; possible D gene TRBD1, 8 bases. The CDR3 is 13 residues long. Trimming cost V 2 bases and J 5 bases, with 11 bases left between them. Germline V gives CDR1 GTSNPN, CDR2 SVGIG (reference sequence). The CDR3 sequence: CAWSTGGGDTQYF. CDR3 DNA sequence: TGTGCCTGGAGTACAGGGGGGGGAGATACGCAGTATTTT. Using reference TRBV30 and TRBJ2-3 for the parts outside the CDR3, the full variable domain is SQTIHQWPATLVQPVGSPLSLECTVEGTSNPNLYWYRQAAGRGLQLLFYSVGIGQISSEVPQNLSASRPQDRQFILSSKKLLLSDSGFYLCAWSTGGGDTQYFGPGTRLTVL.

V usage is TRBV7-2 and J usage is TRBJ1-2, with 8 bases aligning to TRBD1. V was pared by 3 bases and J by 3 bases, with 6 bases of the junction left unmatched. CDR1 is SGHTA, CDR2 FQGNSA, per germline. The CDR3 consists of 15 residues. The CDR3 DNA is TGTGCCAGCAGCTTTCGGGACAGGCGGGACTATGGCTACACCTTC. Its protein product is CASSFRDRRDYGYTF. The whole variable domain, remainder taken from reference TRBV7-2 and TRBJ1-2, is GAGVSQSPSNKVTEKGKDVELRCDPISGHTALYWYRQSLGQGLEFLIYFQGNSAPDKSGLPSDRFSAERTGGSVSTLTIQRTQQEDSAVYLCASSFRDRRDYGYTFGSGTRLTVV.

The chain carries TRBV5-6 and TRBJ2-3; D possibly matches TRBD1 or TRBD2 (5 bases each). Germline CDR1 reads SGHDT; CDR2 reads YYEEEE. This CDR3 has 15 residues. With 4 bases removed from V and 0 bases from J, the gap between germline ends came to 12 bases. CDR3 sequence reads: CASSVGPTSTDTQYF. As DNA, the CDR3 is TGTGCCAGCAGCGTGGGACCAACTAGCACAGATACGCAGTATTTT.

This clonotype was seen ten or more times. V is TRBV20-1 and J is TRBJ1-2; weak D call: TRBD1 (5 bases). Between the trimmed V and J ends, which lost 0 bases and 8 bases, there was a span of 19 bases. Germline CDR1 DFQATT, CDR2 SNEGSKA (reference sequence). The CDR3 spans 15 residues. DNA for the CDR3: TGCAGTGCTAGAGACCCAGGACACCGGGTGGAGGGCTACACCTTC. It codes for CSARDPGHRVEGYTF.

The rearrangement uses TRBV29-1 and TRBJ2-5, with 9 bases matching TRBD2. Germline loops: CDR1 SQVTM, CDR2 ANQGSEA. The V gene end was trimmed by 8 bases and the J gene end by 0 bases; junction bases not matched to a gene: 10. This CDR3 has 15 amino acids. CDR3 in amino acids: CSRKLAGEYQETQYF. The CDR3 DNA follows: TGCAGCAGAAAATTAGCGGGAGAGTACCAAGAGACCCAGTACTTC.

This clonotype was counted at least ten times. J is TRBJ2-3 and V is TRBV12-3 or TRBV12-4, with 12 bases identical to TRBD2. The length of the CDR3 is 14 residues. V shed 5 bases, J shed 4 bases, and the junction held 1 base outside the gene matches. DNA of the CDR3: TGTGCCAGCAGTCGGACTAGCGGGGCAGATACGCAGTATTTT. It is translated as CASSRTSGADTQYF.

The chain recombines TRBV2 with TRBJ2-3; D is possibly TRBD1 (7 bases). Germline values: CDR1 SNHLY, CDR2 FYNNEI. The V and J ends lost 10 bases and 0 bases respectively, with 14 bases between them. The CDR3 is 14 amino acids. CDR3 in amino acids: CATAGGTSTDTQYF. The DNA for the CDR3 is TGTGCCACTGCAGGGGGGACTAGCACAGATACGCAGTATTTT.

A single count supports this clonotype. V usage is TRBV29-1 and J usage is TRBJ2-1, with D perhaps TRBD1 (6 bases). V shed 6 bases and J shed 4 bases, with 7 bases lying between them. Per the germline V gene, CDR1 is SQVTM and CDR2 is ANQGSEA. This CDR3 has 11 residues. In DNA, the CDR3 is TGCAGCGTAGGACAGTACAATGAGCAGTTCTTC. Its translation is CSVGQYNEQFF.

In its sample, this clonotype was seen a few times. The chain carries TRBV7-8 and TRBJ2-7; either TRBD1 or TRBD2 may fit D (6 bases each). Between the trimmed V and J ends, which lost 2 bases and 3 bases, there was a span of 14 bases. This CDR3 spans 15 amino acids. Germline V gene lookup returns CDR1 SGHVS and CDR2 FQNEAQ. CDR3 sequence: CASSLFRGRIYEQYF. In nucleotides, the CDR3 is TGTGCCAGCAGCTTATTTCGGGGGCGAATCTACGAGCAGTACTTC.

This clonotype was observed many times. The chain has TRBV20-1 and TRBJ1-2; D is possibly TRBD1 (5 bases). With 0 bases removed from V and 7 bases from J, the gap between germline ends came to 9 bases. In germline, CDR1 is DFQATT, CDR2 SNEGSKA (reference sequence). The length of the CDR3 is 12 residues. CDR3 sequence reads: CSARDREVGYTF. The CDR3 nucleotides read TGCAGTGCTAGAGACAGGGAGGTTGGCTACACCTTC.

The rearrangement links TRBV29-1 to TRBJ2-1, with 12 bases fitting TRBD2. Trimming at V came to 3 bases and at J to 10 bases, leaving 7 bases not matched to a gene. The CDR3 is made up of 14 amino acids. Germline V gene sequence: CDR1 SQVTM, CDR2 ANQGSEA. Here the CDR3 reads CSVDRLAGGSEQFF. The CDR3 DNA follows: TGCAGCGTTGACCGCCTAGCGGGGGGGTCCGAGCAGTTCTTC.

The V gene is TRBV27, the J gene TRBJ2-1; tentatively, D is TRBD2 (6 bases). The CDR3 totals 14 residues. Germline-derived CDR1 and CDR2 are MNHEY and SMNVEV (reference sequence). With 3 bases removed from V and 4 bases from J, the gap between germline ends came to 10 bases. The CDR3 spells CASSFPGDYNEQFF. The CDR3, as DNA: TGTGCCAGCAGTTTCCCGGGAGATTACAATGAGCAGTTCTTC.

About this clonotype itself: Germline and junction disagree at one end, which may indicate a read error. V usage is TRBV6-5 and J usage is TRBJ2-7; D not certain. The germline V gene has CDR1 MNHEY and CDR2 SVGAGI. This CDR3 contains 16 residues. The CDR3 loop is CASGYSERSAAYEQYF. CDR3 nucleotides: TGTGCCAGCGGTTACTCGGAAAGGAGCGCCGCCTACGAGCAGTACTTC.

V is TRBV7-9 and J is TRBJ1-2, with TRBD1 matching over 12 bases. There are 17 residues in the CDR3. From germline, CDR1 is SEHNR and CDR2 FQNEAQ (reference sequence). V dropped 5 bases and J dropped 8; count of bases not matched to a gene: 15. The CDR3 region is CASSDRTTGTGGEGYTF. CDR3 sequence (DNA): TGTGCCAGCAGCGACCGAACAACCGGGACAGGGGGCGAAGGCTACACCTTC.

This chain uses TRBV10-3 with TRBJ2-7; perhaps TRBD2 as D (7 bases). The CDR3 has 17 residues. V was clipped by 2 bases and J by 1 base, with 18 bases between them. Germline V gene sequence: CDR1 ENHRY, CDR2 SYGVKD. CDR3 loop: CAISEPLGRDKSYEQYF. The CDR3 region has the DNA TGTGCCATCAGTGAGCCCCTGGGGAGGGACAAGTCCTACGAGCAGTACTTC.

This clonotype has a count of ten or more. CDR3 in amino acids: CSASGDTGELFF. The CDR3 bases are TGCAGTGCTTCAGGGGACACCGGGGAGCTGTTTTTT. J is TRBJ2-2 and V is TRBV20-1; D is perhaps TRBD1 (6 bases). V was pared by 5 bases and J by 3 bases, with 7 bases between. The CDR3 length is 12 residues. CDR1 and CDR2 from the germline V gene are DFQATT and SNEGSKA (reference sequence).

J is TRBJ2-3 and V is TRBV12-3 or TRBV12-4; 8 nucleotides match TRBD2. Trimming took 6 bases from V and 4 from J; bases not matched to a gene: 6. This CDR3 comprises 14 residues. The CDR3 DNA sequence: TGTGCCAGCAGCGGACTAGCTGGGCCAGATACGCAGTATTTT. As protein: CASSGLAGPDTQYF.

This clonotype was seen at least ten times. The chain is built from TRBV5-8 and TRBJ2-3; 9 nucleotides align to TRBD1. CDR1 SGHTS and CDR2 YDEGEE come from the germline V gene. The CDR3 length is 15 residues. J lost 4 bases, V lost 3 bases, and 6 bases had no gene match. The CDR3 region is CASSSMDRGADTQYF. The CDR3 DNA reads as TGTGCCAGCAGCTCAATGGACAGGGGTGCAGATACGCAGTATTTT.

This chain uses TRBV5-1 with TRBJ2-1, with 16 bases lining up with TRBD2. Germline V gives CDR1 SGHRS, CDR2 YFSETQ. The ends lost 3 bases at V and 1 base at J; junction bases unmatched: 4. The CDR3 has 18 amino acids. CDR3 in DNA: TGCGCCAGCAGCTCGGGACTAGCGGGGGGGCGGTCCTACAATGAGCAGTTCTTC. Translated, it gives CASSSGLAGGRSYNEQFF.

The table lists this clonotype with many counts. The chain recombines TRBV6-1 with TRBJ1-1; TRBD1 aligns across 9 bases. The germline V gene has CDR1 MNHNS and CDR2 SASEGT. The CDR3 contains 14 residues. The V segment lost 4 bases and the J segment 4 bases; nucleotides outside the gene matches: 4. CDR3 sequence: CASSGRTGVTEAFF. The CDR3 DNA is TGTGCCAGCAGTGGTCGGACAGGGGTCACTGAAGCTTTCTTT.